A single sample is the source of the 21 T cell receptor beta chains below, sequenced in a study of blood T cell repertoires in COVID-19 (dated by TCRdb to the early 2020s). Library construction relied on the immunoSEQ multiplex PCR assay. What TCRdb holds here is the immuneACCESS table cut down to in-frame rearrangements. Part of the clones is not present; checked against another copy, under half of the missing clones reflect an unresolved V gene, and the others are unexplained. Present in this sample are about 140,000 clones, 80% to 90% of which were seen just once. 11% of the sample belongs to the ten largest clones. The specimen sequenced was PBMCs or T cells enriched from blood (not recorded which). The receptors stem from a man in his 60s who had recovered from COVID-19.

The J gene is TRBJ1-1, the V gene TRBV19; D remains ambiguous. Germline-derived CDR1 and CDR2 are LNHDA and SQIVND (reference sequence). CDR3 length equals 9 residues. The V end lost 9 bases, the J end lost 11 bases, and 10 bases lay between the germline ends. CDR3 nucleotide sequence: TGTGCCAGAGCACGTAAGGCTTTCTTT. Amino acids: CARARKAFF.

This rearrangement joins TRBV4-1 to TRBJ1-2, with a possible D match to TRBD1 (6 bases). The V end lost 4 bases, the J end lost 1 base, and 13 bases lay between the germline ends. The CDR3 length is 15 residues. Germline assignment: CDR1 MGHRA and CDR2 YSYEKL. CDR3 sequence reads: CASSRSTGNNYGYTF. CDR3 bases: TGCGCCAGCAGCCGGTCAACAGGGAATAACTATGGCTACACCTTC.

The genes are TRBV19 and TRBJ1-2; TRBD1 aligns across 12 bases. The CDR3 has 14 amino acids. The junction had 6 bases not matched to a gene; V was cut back by 6 bases and J by 7 bases. The germline CDR1 and CDR2 sequences are LNHDA and SQIVND (reference sequence). DNA for the CDR3: TGTGCCAGTAGCCGGGACAGGGGGCGCGGTGGCTACACCTTC. Translation: CASSRDRGRGGYTF.

V is TRBV9 and J is TRBJ2-1, with D unclear. The germline CDR1 and CDR2 sequences are SGDLS and YYNGEE. V lost 0 bases, J lost 5 bases, and 12 bases lay in between. The CDR3 has 15 residues. The CDR3 here is CASSVARGFHNEQFF. The CDR3 DNA sequence: TGTGCCAGCAGCGTAGCCCGCGGTTTCCACAATGAGCAGTTCTTC. The variable domain in full, with the rest retrieved from reference TRBV9 and TRBJ2-1, is DSGVTQTPKHLITATGQRVTLRCSPRSGDLSVYWYQQSLDQGLQFLIQYYNGEERAKGNILERFSAQQFPDLHSELNLSSLELGDSALYFCASSVARGFHNEQFFGPGTRLTVL.

The chain recombines TRBV6-5 with TRBJ2-7; TRBD2 is a possible D gene (5 bases). With 6 bases removed from V and 2 bases from J, the gap between germline ends came to 14 bases. The CDR3 runs to 14 residues. Germline V gene data show CDR1 as MNHEY and CDR2 as SVGAGI. The DNA for the CDR3 is TGTGCCAGCAGAAGCGGCCATCCTCCCTACGAGCAGTACTTC. Encoded protein: CASRSGHPPYEQYF.

The gene calls are TRBV11-2 and TRBJ2-7; 9 bases fit TRBD1. The CDR3 has 14 amino acids. Germline loops: CDR1 SGHAT, CDR2 FQNNGV. V shed 3 bases, J shed 3 bases, and the junction held 3 bases outside the gene matches. The CDR3 reads CASSLWGQGYEQYF. CDR3 bases: TGTGCCAGCAGCTTGTGGGGACAGGGCTACGAGCAGTACTTC.

The chain uses TRBV16 and TRBJ1-2; maybe TRBD1 (5 bases). The V end lost 0 bases, the J end lost 8 bases, and 10 bases lay between the germline ends. The CDR3 sequence is 13 residues long. Germline CDR1 is KGHSY and CDR2 is FQNENV. CDR3 residues: CASSQSPGRGYTF. CDR3 in DNA: TGTGCCAGCAGCCAATCACCAGGGCGGGGCTACACCTTC.

The V and J genes are TRBV28 and TRBJ1-4; the D is unclear. The germline gives CDR1 MDHEN, CDR2 SYDVKM. This CDR3 is built from 13 residues. Trimming removed 5 bases from V and 8 bases from J, with 12 bases in between. The CDR3 loop is CASSTPPREKLFF. In DNA, the CDR3 is TGTGCCAGCAGTACCCCGCCCAGAGAAAAACTGTTTTTT.

This clone has a handful of counts. The CDR3 nucleotides read TGTGCCAGCGAGTCTGGTCCGAGCGGCGGCTACACCTTC. Translated, it gives CASESGPSGGYTF. The chain is built from TRBV2 and TRBJ1-2; no definite D call. Germline V gene data show CDR1 as SNHLY and CDR2 as FYNNEI. The CDR3 has 13 amino acids. V shed 8 bases and J shed 8 bases, with 18 bases lying between them.

The chain has TRBV5-1 and TRBJ1-1; 9 bases line up with TRBD1. Germline CDR1 SGHRS, CDR2 YFSETQ. V lost 4 bases, J lost 4 bases, and 5 bases stayed unmatched. The CDR3 length is 14 residues. CDR3 protein: CASSPGTGSTEAFF. DNA for the CDR3: TGCGCCAGCAGCCCCGGGACAGGGTCCACTGAAGCTTTCTTT.

The CDR3 sequence: CASSIGGVTQETQYF. The CDR3 DNA sequence: TGTGCCAGTAGTATTGGGGGGGTGACCCAAGAGACCCAGTACTTC. The chain is built from TRBV19 and TRBJ2-5, with 7 bases matching TRBD2. With 3 bases clipped from V and 1 base from J, the junction kept 5 bases outside the gene matches. The CDR3 has 15 residues. CDR1 is LNHDA and CDR2 is SQIVND in the germline V gene (reference sequence).

The chain carries TRBV19 and TRBJ2-7; D uncertain. This CDR3 is 14 amino acids long. CDR1 is LNHDA, CDR2 SQIVND, per germline (reference sequence). Trimming took off 3 bases at V and 3 bases at J, with 12 bases between the two ends. CDR3 amino acids: CASSIESNFYEQYF. The CDR3 DNA reads as TGTGCCAGTAGTATTGAGTCAAATTTCTACGAGCAGTACTTC.

This chain connects TRBV6-5 to TRBJ1-2; D gene ambiguous. The CDR3 is 13 amino acids. Germline CDR1 is MNHEY and CDR2 is SVGAGI. V shed 8 bases and J shed 3 bases, with 13 bases lying between them. The CDR3 region is CASVGGVDYGYTF. The CDR3 nucleotides are TGTGCCAGCGTGGGCGGGGTGGACTATGGCTACACCTTC.

The gene calls are TRBV6-1 and TRBJ1-5, with D unclear. This CDR3 is built from 18 residues. The germline V gene encodes CDR1 MNHNS and CDR2 SASEGT. Trimming left V 0 bases short and J 0 bases short, with 15 bases between. CDR3 region: CASSEAVGGFPSNQPQHF. For the CDR3, the DNA is TGTGCCAGCAGTGAAGCGGTGGGAGGTTTCCCTAGCAATCAGCCCCAGCATTTT.

The chain carries TRBV28 and TRBJ2-7; TRBD1 matches 8 bases. CDR1 is MDHEN and CDR2 is SYDVKM in the germline V gene. CDR3 length: 15 amino acids. V dropped 7 bases and J dropped 0; count of bases not matched to a gene: 8. DNA for the CDR3: TGTGCCAGCATCCCTGGGACAGGCGACTCCTACGAGCAGTACTTC. Encoded protein: CASIPGTGDSYEQYF.

The CDR3 coding sequence is TGTGCCACCAGCAGAGGAAGGCGGGGAACCTACAATGAGCAGTTCTTC. It translates to CATSRGRRGTYNEQFF. The chain couples TRBV15 to TRBJ2-1; D is possibly TRBD2 (6 bases). Germline lookup yields CDR1 LNHNV and CDR2 YYDKDF (reference sequence). This CDR3 has 16 amino acids. Trimming removed 1 base at V and 2 bases at J, with 12 bases between.

The sample holds a few counts of this clone. The chain has TRBV11-1 and TRBJ2-3; TRBD1 matches 9 bases. The CDR3 consists of 14 residues. Germline values: CDR1 SGHAT, CDR2 FQDESV (reference sequence). The trim removed 5 bases at V and 1 base at J, leaving 1 base unmatched. The CDR3 sequence: CASSRQGGTDTQYF. The CDR3 region has the DNA TGTGCCAGCAGCCGACAGGGGGGCACAGATACGCAGTATTTT.

The chain links TRBV9 to TRBJ2-2; TRBD2 is a possible D gene (5 bases). Germline CDR1 is SGDLS and CDR2 is YYNGEE. V shed 4 bases and J shed 0 bases, with 7 bases lying between them. This CDR3 has 14 amino acids. In DNA form, the CDR3 reads TGTGCCAGCAGCCTAGCTGCGAACACCGGGGAGCTGTTTTTT. This translates into CASSLAANTGELFF.

This sequence joins TRBV10-3 and TRBJ2-1; tentative D call: TRBD2 (6 bases). There are 13 residues in the CDR3. The germline V and J ends were trimmed by 10 bases and 10 bases, with 20 bases remaining between them. The germline V gene encodes CDR1 ENHRY and CDR2 SYGVKD. This CDR3 reads CATRGGGAGEQFF. For the CDR3, the DNA is TGTGCCACTAGGGGTGGAGGAGCGGGCGAGCAGTTCTTC.

This sequence joins TRBV19 and TRBJ2-1; 7 positions agree with TRBD2. The germline V gene has CDR1 LNHDA and CDR2 SQIVND (reference sequence). V trimming: 11 bases; J trimming: 6 bases; junction bases outside the gene matches: 10. The CDR3 sequence is 13 residues long. The CDR3: CASAAGLGNEQFF. The CDR3 DNA reads TGTGCCTCCGCAGCGGGGTTAGGCAATGAGCAGTTCTTC.

The rearrangement links TRBV9 to TRBJ2-7; 8 nucleotides match TRBD1. Germline V gene lookup returns CDR1 SGDLS and CDR2 YYNGEE. The CDR3 spans 17 residues. V lost 0 bases, J lost 2 bases, and 10 bases stayed unmatched. The CDR3 nucleotides read TGTGCCAGCAGCGTAGTAAGGACAGGGATCGTGACCTACGAGCAGTACTTC. Translated, it gives CASSVVRTGIVTYEQYF.